These 25 T cell receptor beta chains originate from one sample sequenced in a study of metastatic and nonmetastatic thyroid tumors. TCRdb reanalyzed the PCR reads via MiXCR. Among some 30,000 clones listed, 33% were seen once. Every patient underwent thyroid surgery untreated. Sequencing was done on a sample of tumor tissue. These receptors were obtained from a female donor with papillary thyroid cancer or a benign thyroid nodule (not recorded which). Some clones in this sample may be carry-over from other donors' samples.

V usage is TRBV6-1 and J usage is TRBJ1-6, with 7 bases that match TRBD1. Germline CDR1 MNHNS, CDR2 SASEGT. Trimming cost V 5 bases and J 13 bases; bases outside gene matches: 14. The CDR3 is 15 residues long. DNA for the CDR3: TGTGCCAGCAGTACCACCCGGGACAGCCCATCTCCCCTCCACTTT. It specifies CASSTTRDSPSPLHF.

This clone has a handful of counts. This chain connects TRBV5-8 to TRBJ2-3, with D uncertain. The CDR3 consists of 14 residues. V lost 2 bases, J lost 3 bases, and 10 bases lay in between. Germline lookup yields CDR1 SGHTS and CDR2 YDEGEE. The CDR3 sequence is CASSLDLETDTQYF. The DNA of the CDR3 is TGTGCCAGCAGCTTAGATTTGGAGACAGATACGCAGTATTTT.

The chain is built from TRBV9 and TRBJ2-1; 10 bases map to TRBD2. Trimming cost V 2 bases and J 5 bases; bases outside gene matches: 1. The V gene's germline CDR1 is SGDLS and CDR2 YYNGEE. The CDR3 spans 14 residues. CDR3: CASSVGTSDNEQFF. The CDR3 DNA reads as TGTGCCAGCAGCGTCGGGACTAGCGACAATGAGCAGTTCTTC.

This chain joins TRBV27 and TRBJ2-7; D might be TRBD1 (5 bases). CDR3 length equals 15 residues. Germline V gives CDR1 MNHEY, CDR2 SMNVEV (reference sequence). V was clipped by 2 bases and J by 2 bases, with 13 bases between them. The CDR3 is CASSLLFDSAYEQYF. CDR3 sequence (DNA): TGTGCCAGCAGTTTACTGTTCGACAGCGCCTACGAGCAGTACTTC.

The V gene is TRBV4-3, the J gene TRBJ2-3; D is ambiguous. Germline V gives CDR1 LGHNA, CDR2 YSLEER. The CDR3 loop spans 15 amino acids. The V gene lost 0 bases and the J gene lost 4 bases, with 11 bases spanning the gap. The CDR3 here is CASSQELEAADTQYF. The CDR3 DNA sequence: TGCGCCAGCAGCCAAGAGCTAGAAGCCGCAGATACGCAGTATTTT.

This clone has just a few counts. The chain links TRBV19 to TRBJ1-5, with D possibly matching TRBD1 (6 bases). Germline V gene sequence: CDR1 LNHDA, CDR2 SQIVND (reference sequence). CDR3 length: 15 residues. V lost 5 bases to trimming and J lost 1 base, with 12 bases between them. The CDR3 protein is CASSFPGQSNQPQHF. The CDR3 DNA sequence: TGTGCCAGTAGTTTCCCCGGACAGAGCAATCAGCCCCAGCATTTT.

This clone has more than one count but fewer than ten. The CDR3 loop is CASSLSQGDEQYF. The CDR3 DNA is TGTGCCAGCAGCTTGAGTCAGGGAGACGAGCAGTACTTC. This chain joins TRBV11-2 and TRBJ2-7; either TRBD1 or TRBD2 may fit D (5 bases each). Germline V lookup: CDR1 SGHAT, CDR2 FQNNGV. Trimming took off 3 bases at V and 5 bases at J, with 11 bases between the two ends. CDR3 length: 13 amino acids.

This clone was seen a few times. This chain connects TRBV7-3 to TRBJ2-2; weak D call: TRBD2 (5 bases). The germline CDR1 and CDR2 sequences are SGHTA and FQGTGA. CDR3 size: 14 residues. Trimming shortened V by 5 bases and J by 6 bases, and 13 bases separated the two germline ends. CDR3 bases: TGTGCCAGCAGCCCGACTATGGACCCCGGGGAGCTGTTTTTT. Protein: CASSPTMDPGELFF.

This clone has only a few counts. This chain uses TRBV20-1 with TRBJ2-7; TRBD2 agrees at 7 bases. CDR3 size: 13 residues. Germline V gene sequence: CDR1 DFQATT, CDR2 SNEGSKA (reference sequence). Germline trimming cut 8 bases from V and 3 bases from J; bases unmatched to any gene: 10. The CDR3: CSPLRGGVYEQYF. In DNA, the CDR3 is TGCAGTCCTTTGAGGGGAGGGGTCTACGAGCAGTACTTC.

This chain uses TRBV5-1 with TRBJ2-7, with D possibly being TRBD1 (6 bases). This CDR3 is 16 amino acids long. The germline V gene has CDR1 SGHRS and CDR2 YFSETQ. V gave up 0 bases and J gave up 5 bases, with 18 bases separating them. DNA of the CDR3: TGCGCCAGCAGCTTGGAGGGTCAACAGGGAGTCGACGAGCAGTACTTC. This sequence encodes CASSLEGQQGVDEQYF.

There are a few counts of this clone. The chain has TRBV11-2 and TRBJ1-2, with D possibly matching TRBD1 (6 bases). Between the trimmed V and J ends, which lost 5 bases and 8 bases, there was a span of 18 bases. The CDR3 contains 14 residues. Per germline, CDR1 SGHAT and CDR2 FQNNGV. The CDR3 loop reads CASSQPGAARGYTF. DNA for the CDR3: TGTGCCAGCAGCCAACCAGGGGCCGCTCGGGGCTACACCTTC.

The chain is built from TRBV6-1 and TRBJ1-2; no firm D call. The V gene's germline CDR1 is MNHNS and CDR2 SASEGT. V gave up 5 bases and J gave up 4 bases, with 11 bases separating them. This CDR3 has 13 residues. CDR3 region: CASSPKNGYGYTF. Here the CDR3 DNA reads TGTGCCAGCAGTCCCAAGAATGGCTATGGCTACACCTTC.

This clone turned up a few times. V and J are TRBV30 and TRBJ1-2; D gene uncertain. The germline V and J ends were trimmed by 7 bases and 7 bases, with 13 bases remaining between them. This CDR3 has 11 residues. Germline assignment: CDR1 GTSNPN and CDR2 SVGIG (reference sequence). The CDR3 region has the DNA TGTGCCTCATCATCGAGTCGTGGCTACACCTTC. It translates to CASSSSRGYTF.

This chain connects TRBV5-1 to TRBJ1-2, with TRBD1 as a possible D gene (5 bases). This CDR3 comprises 16 residues. The germline V gene has CDR1 SGHRS and CDR2 YFSETQ. Trimming took 3 bases from V and 0 from J, leaving 15 bases between them. CDR3 DNA: TGCGCCAGCAGCTCACGGGGGGACCGAGCTAACTATGGCTACACCTTC. Translating it yields CASSSRGDRANYGYTF. The full variable domain, in which reference TRBV5-1 and TRBJ1-2 provide the parts outside the CDR3, is KAGVTQTPRYLIKTRGQQVTLSCSPISGHRSVSWYQQTPGQGLQFLFEYFSETQRNKGNFPGRFSGRQFSNSRSEMNVSTLELGDSALYLCASSSRGDRANYGYTFGSGTRLTVV.

This clone was recorded a few times. The gene calls are TRBV11-2 and TRBJ2-3, with 11 bases matching TRBD2. The CDR3 extends over 19 amino acids. Germline loops: CDR1 SGHAT, CDR2 FQNNGV. V dropped 0 bases and J dropped 2; count of bases not matched to a gene: 10. CDR3 in DNA: TGTGCCAGCAGCTTAGATCACAGCACTAGCGGGAGTCACACAGATACGCAGTATTTT. It is translated as CASSLDHSTSGSHTDTQYF.

This clone occurred a few times. The chain recombines TRBV6-4 with TRBJ2-3, with 10 nucleotides matching TRBD2. With V trimmed by 6 bases and J by 5 bases, 8 bases remained unmatched. Germline V gene data show CDR1 as MRHNA and CDR2 as SNTAGT. The CDR3 consists of 15 residues. The CDR3 region is CASSPSGSGVDTQYF. The DNA for the CDR3 is TGTGCCAGCAGCCCTAGCGGGAGTGGGGTAGATACGCAGTATTTT.

The chain recombines TRBV6-1 with TRBJ1-1, with 11 bases that match TRBD1. Germline trimming cut 7 bases from V and 3 bases from J; bases unmatched to any gene: 7. Germline V gene data show CDR1 as MNHNS and CDR2 as SASEGT. This CDR3 comprises 15 residues. Written as DNA, the CDR3 is TGTGCCAGCAACCCAGGGACAGGGGGGGACACTGAAGCTTTCTTT. It codes for CASNPGTGGDTEAFF.

This rearrangement joins TRBV28 to TRBJ2-1; 7 nucleotides agree with TRBD2. J was trimmed by 15 bases and V by 2 bases; bases with no gene match: 4. Germline CDR1 is MDHEN and CDR2 is SYDVKM. This CDR3 has 11 amino acids. CDR3 residues: CASSLAGVGFF. CDR3 sequence (DNA): TGTGCCAGCAGTTTAGCGGGGGTAGGGTTCTTC. Drawing the rest from reference TRBV28 and TRBJ2-1, the complete variable domain is DVKVTQSSRYLVKRTGEKVFLECVQDMDHENMFWYRQDPGLGLRLIYFSYDVKMKEKGDIPEGYSVSREKKERFSLILESASTNQTSMYLCASSLAGVGFFGPGTRLTVL.

The rearrangement joins TRBV5-1 to TRBJ2-1, with TRBD2 matching over 10 bases. Losses at the gene ends were 0 bases for V and 6 bases for J; bases not matched to a gene: 9. The length of the CDR3 is 17 residues. Germline V lookup: CDR1 SGHRS, CDR2 YFSETQ. The DNA of the CDR3 is TGCGCCAGCAGCTTGGGGGATACTAGCGGGACTCTCAATGAGCAGTTCTTC. This codes for CASSLGDTSGTLNEQFF.

This chain connects TRBV5-1 to TRBJ1-3, with D perhaps TRBD1 (5 bases). CDR1 and CDR2 from the germline V gene are SGHRS and YFSETQ. With 0 bases removed from V and 3 bases from J, the gap between germline ends came to 13 bases. CDR3 length: 16 amino acids. The CDR3 DNA reads as TGCGCCAGCAGCTTGGCGGGACTTATCGGTGGAAACACCATATATTTT. Its protein is CASSLAGLIGGNTIYF.

In this sample, this clone turned up a few times. The CDR3 bases are TGTGCCAGCAGTGTCGACAGACTTAGCAATCAGCCCCAGCATTTT. It yields the protein CASSVDRLSNQPQHF. The V gene is TRBV2, the J gene TRBJ1-5; D is perhaps TRBD1 (5 bases). V lost 4 bases to trimming and J lost 0 bases, with 10 bases between them. This CDR3 is built from 15 residues. The germline gives CDR1 SNHLY, CDR2 FYNNEI.

The chain has TRBV6-1 and TRBJ2-7; D remains ambiguous. The CDR3 consists of 13 residues. The V gene's germline CDR1 is MNHNS and CDR2 SASEGT. V lost 2 bases to trimming and J lost 6 bases, with 11 bases between them. CDR3 loop: CASSEIVGIEQYF. CDR3 DNA sequence: TGTGCCAGCAGTGAAATAGTGGGGATCGAGCAGTACTTC.

This clone came up once. The chain carries TRBV7-2 and TRBJ2-1, with TRBD1 matching 9 bases. Germline lookup yields CDR1 SGHTA and CDR2 FQGNSA. Trimming cost V 1 base and J 16 bases; bases outside gene matches: 11. The CDR3 sequence is 14 residues long. This CDR3 reads CASSLGRGQGLGFF. In DNA form, the CDR3 reads TGTGCCAGCAGCTTAGGGCGGGGACAGGGTTTAGGATTCTTC.

The sample holds a few counts of this clone. The chain uses TRBV12-3 or TRBV12-4 and TRBJ1-6, with D hard to call. This CDR3 region has 13 residues. V was shortened by 6 bases and J by 10 bases, with 13 bases between the two germline ends. In DNA form, the CDR3 reads TGTGCCAGCAGGTTTGTCGAGGAATCACCCCTCCACTTT. Its translation is CASRFVEESPLHF.

This clone was observed a few times. The CDR3 DNA reads as TGTGCCAGCAGCAGCCTATCGGACAGGGACTACGAGCAGTACTTC. It yields the protein CASSSLSDRDYEQYF. The chain has TRBV11-1 and TRBJ2-7; TRBD1 agrees at 8 bases. The germline V gene encodes CDR1 SGHAT and CDR2 FQDESV (reference sequence). The CDR3 runs to 15 residues. J gave up 3 bases and V 5 bases, and 9 bases lay outside the gene matches.